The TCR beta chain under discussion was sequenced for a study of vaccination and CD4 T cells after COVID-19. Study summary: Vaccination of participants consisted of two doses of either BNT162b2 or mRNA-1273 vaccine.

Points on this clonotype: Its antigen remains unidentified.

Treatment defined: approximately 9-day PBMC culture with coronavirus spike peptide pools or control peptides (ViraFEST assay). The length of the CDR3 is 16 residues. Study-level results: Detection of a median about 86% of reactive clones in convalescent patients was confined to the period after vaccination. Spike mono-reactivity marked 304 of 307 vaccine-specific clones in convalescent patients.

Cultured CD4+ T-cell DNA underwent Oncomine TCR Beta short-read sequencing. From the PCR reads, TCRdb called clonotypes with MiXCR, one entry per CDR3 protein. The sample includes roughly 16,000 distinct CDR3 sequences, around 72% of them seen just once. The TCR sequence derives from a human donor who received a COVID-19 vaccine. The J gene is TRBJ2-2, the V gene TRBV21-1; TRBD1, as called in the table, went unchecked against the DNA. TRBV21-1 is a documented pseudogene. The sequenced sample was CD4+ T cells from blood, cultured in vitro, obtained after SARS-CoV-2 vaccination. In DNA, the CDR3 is TGTGCCAGCAGCAGACGTCAGGGACGATGGACCGGGGAGCTGTTTTTT. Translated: CASSRRQGRWTGELFF.